Presented here are 30 T cell receptor beta chains from one specimen sequenced in a study of OX40 agonist ivuxolimab in advanced cancers. TCRdb's table, derived via immunoSEQ multiplex PCR, lists solely in-frame clones and lacks some. The sample records 83,000 or so clones, 85% to 95% being singletons. Specimen: CD4+ or CD8+ T cells sorted from blood, collected in a trial of the OX40 agonist ivuxolimab. The receptors stem from an adult with an advanced solid tumor such as melanoma, head and neck, liver or kidney cancer.

V and J are TRBV6-1 and TRBJ2-5; perhaps TRBD1 as D (6 bases). CDR1 and CDR2 from the germline V gene are MNHNS and SASEGT. The CDR3 has 14 residues. V gave up 5 bases and J gave up 2 bases, with 12 bases separating them. The CDR3 DNA reads as TGTGCCAGCAGTTCCCGGACAGTACAAGAGACCCAGTACTTC. This translates into CASSSRTVQETQYF.

The CDR3 protein is CASRGQTNQPQHF. The DNA of the CDR3 is TGTGCCAGCAGAGGACAGACAAATCAGCCCCAGCATTTT. The chain couples TRBV2 to TRBJ1-5, with D possibly matching TRBD1 (6 bases). The V end was cut by 6 bases, the J end by 4 bases, with 10 bases between. The CDR3 sequence is 13 residues long. Germline CDR1 reads SNHLY; CDR2 reads FYNNEI.

The chain carries TRBV27 and TRBJ2-3, with D possibly being TRBD1 or TRBD2 (6 bases each). Trimming took 5 bases from V and 0 from J, leaving 18 bases between them. CDR3 length equals 17 residues. Germline CDR1 MNHEY, CDR2 SMNVEV (reference sequence). CDR3: CASSPAGQIPSTDTQYF. In nucleotides, the CDR3 is TGTGCCAGCAGTCCTGCGGGACAAATACCTAGCACAGATACGCAGTATTTT.

The chain combines TRBV27 with TRBJ1-6; tentative D call: TRBD1 (5 bases). CDR1 is MNHEY, CDR2 SMNVEV, per germline (reference sequence). The CDR3 contains 15 residues. V gave up 7 bases and J gave up 14 bases, with 24 bases separating them. The chain's CDR3 is CASNPQPGMAGTLHF. The CDR3 DNA reads as TGTGCCAGCAACCCCCAACCAGGGATGGCCGGAACCCTCCACTTT.

This clone was recorded only once. One end of the junction does not line up with germline, which may come from a read error. This chain joins TRBV6-1 and TRBJ1-1; maybe TRBD1 (5 bases). CDR3 length equals 13 residues. From germline, CDR1 is MNHNS and CDR2 SASEGT. The CDR3 region has the DNA TGTGCCAGCAGTGAAGCGGTCATTAAGGAGGGGAGGTTT. Its protein is CASSEAVIKEGRF.

The chain recombines TRBV19 with TRBJ2-1; 8 bases line up with TRBD2. Germline trimming cut 1 base from V and 9 bases from J; bases unmatched to any gene: 5. The germline V gene has CDR1 LNHDA and CDR2 SQIVND (reference sequence). The CDR3 is 14 residues long. The CDR3: CASSIAGGPGEQFF. DNA of the CDR3: TGTGCCAGTAGTATAGCGGGAGGGCCAGGTGAGCAGTTCTTC.

V gene TRBV7-2 combines with J gene TRBJ2-1; a weak D match, TRBD2 (5 bases). Germline loops: CDR1 SGHTA, CDR2 FQGNSA. V gave up 5 bases and J gave up 2 bases, with 7 bases separating them. The length of the CDR3 is 13 residues. CDR3: CASSVGTYNEQFF. The CDR3 DNA is TGTGCCAGCAGCGTCGGGACCTACAATGAGCAGTTCTTC. Full variable domain (outside the CDR3, taken from reference TRBV7-2 and TRBJ2-1): GAGVSQSPSNKVTEKGKDVELRCDPISGHTALYWYRQSLGQGLEFLIYFQGNSAPDKSGLPSDRFSAERTGGSVSTLTIQRTQQEDSAVYLCASSVGTYNEQFFGPGTRLTVL.

This chain uses TRBV18 with TRBJ2-7; 8 bases line up with TRBD2. J gave up 2 bases and V 4 bases, and 7 bases lay outside the gene matches. The CDR3 extends over 15 amino acids. The germline gives CDR1 KGHSH, CDR2 LQKENI. CDR3 bases: TGTGCCAGCTCACGGGGCGGGAGGACCACCTACGAGCAGTACTTC. Amino acids: CASSRGGRTTYEQYF.

This clone has only one observation. The V and J genes are TRBV7-2 and TRBJ2-7; D is possibly TRBD1 (6 bases). Trimming left V 1 base short and J 6 bases short, with 13 bases between. Per the germline V gene, CDR1 is SGHTA and CDR2 is FQGNSA. This CDR3 has 14 amino acids. The CDR3 sequence: CASSLGTVPFEQYF. The CDR3 coding sequence is TGTGCCAGCAGCTTAGGGACAGTACCTTTCGAGCAGTACTTC.

The J gene is TRBJ2-5, the V gene TRBV18; D call uncertain. The CDR3 covers 12 residues. With 3 bases removed from V and 5 bases from J, the gap between germline ends came to 7 bases. The germline gives CDR1 KGHSH, CDR2 LQKENI. The CDR3: CASSPSGETQYF. The CDR3 DNA sequence: TGTGCCAGCTCACCCTCCGGGGAGACCCAGTACTTC.

J is TRBJ2-4 and V is TRBV10-3; tentatively, D is TRBD1 or TRBD2 (5 bases each). The CDR3 is made up of 15 amino acids. V was shortened by 2 bases and J by 0 bases, with 8 bases between the two germline ends. Germline V gene sequence: CDR1 ENHRY, CDR2 SYGVKD. CDR3: CAISERGVAKNIQYF. The CDR3 nucleotides read TGTGCCATCAGTGAGAGGGGAGTAGCCAAAAACATTCAGTACTTC.

The chain combines TRBV6-1 with TRBJ1-1, with D possibly being TRBD1 (5 bases). The CDR3 is made up of 13 amino acids. Germline V gene sequence: CDR1 MNHNS, CDR2 SASEGT. Between the trimmed V and J ends, which lost 2 bases and 11 bases, there was a span of 15 bases. CDR3 coding DNA: TGTGCCAGCAGTGAAAGGGACGGGGAAGGGGCTTTCTTT. This codes for CASSERDGEGAFF.

This rearrangement joins TRBV28 to TRBJ2-7; D is possibly TRBD2 (7 bases). CDR3 length equals 17 residues. Germline lookup yields CDR1 MDHEN and CDR2 SYDVKM. V lost 5 bases and J 4 bases, leaving 24 bases between the germline ends. The CDR3 DNA reads TGTGCCAGCAGTATCCCGATAAGGGGGAGGGCCTTGTACGAGCAGTACTTC. Translated: CASSIPIRGRALYEQYF.

The chain has TRBV7-2 and TRBJ1-2; D is undetermined. Germline V CDR1 and CDR2: SGHTA, FQGNSA. Trimming stripped 1 base from V and 2 bases from J, with 5 bases between. This CDR3 has 13 amino acids. CDR3 loop: CASSLGRNYGYTF. CDR3 nucleotide sequence: TGTGCCAGCAGCTTAGGGCGGAACTATGGCTACACCTTC.

The rearrangement uses TRBV7-9 and TRBJ2-5; the D is unclear. This CDR3 is built from 15 residues. Germline CDR1 reads SEHNR; CDR2 reads FQNEAQ (reference sequence). Trimming removed 2 bases at V and 5 bases at J, with 15 bases between. The CDR3: CASSLLGPTGETQYF. DNA for the CDR3: TGTGCCAGCAGCTTACTTGGGCCCACCGGGGAGACCCAGTACTTC. The complete variable domain, with remaining parts taken from reference TRBV7-9 and TRBJ2-5, reads DTGVSQNPRHKITKRGQNVTFRCDPISEHNRLYWYRQTLGQGPEFLTYFQNEAQLEKSRLLSDRFSAERPKGSFSTLEIQRTEQGDSAMYLCASSLLGPTGETQYFGPGTRLLVL.

This clone was counted a few times. The chain has TRBV12-5 and TRBJ2-1, with D tentatively TRBD1 (5 bases). CDR3 length: 14 amino acids. Trimming pared 7 bases from V and 4 bases from J, leaving 14 bases between. Germline V gene data show CDR1 as LGHNT and CDR2 as FRNRAP. CDR3 sequence: CASAPDPGYNEQFF. Written as DNA, the CDR3 is TGTGCTAGTGCCCCCGACCCAGGGTACAATGAGCAGTTCTTC.

This chain uses TRBV5-1 with TRBJ1-2; D is uncertain. The CDR3 sequence is 14 residues long. Germline lookup yields CDR1 SGHRS and CDR2 YFSETQ. The germline V and J ends were trimmed by 5 bases and 6 bases, with 17 bases remaining between them. The CDR3 DNA reads TGCGCCAGCAGGGCGGAGCCAAGGAATCATGGCTACACCTTC. Translation gives CASRAEPRNHGYTF.

The rearrangement joins TRBV4-2 to TRBJ2-2; D possibly corresponds to TRBD2 (7 bases). The V gene lost 5 bases and the J gene lost 5 bases, with 15 bases spanning the gap. This CDR3 contains 15 residues. Germline values: CDR1 LGHNA, CDR2 YNFKEQ. The CDR3 region has the DNA TGTGCCAGCAGCAGGGGGGGGACGGGGACCGGGGAGCTGTTTTTT. This codes for CASSRGGTGTGELFF.

The rearrangement links TRBV5-6 to TRBJ2-7; D call uncertain. Germline CDR1 reads SGHDT; CDR2 reads YYEEEE. V gave up 0 bases and J gave up 3 bases, with 13 bases separating them. This CDR3 has 15 amino acids. The CDR3 loop is CASSLADGSGYEQYF. The CDR3 coding sequence is TGTGCCAGCAGCTTGGCCGACGGTTCAGGCTACGAGCAGTACTTC.

This clone was counted only a few times. The J gene is TRBJ2-2, the V gene TRBV6-1, with 7 bases aligning to TRBD1. Germline V gives CDR1 MNHNS, CDR2 SASEGT. Trimming removed 0 bases from V and 4 bases from J; junction bases left unmatched: 8. The CDR3 contains 17 residues. In DNA, the CDR3 is TGTGCCAGCAGTGAAGCGATGGGACAGCACTTCACCGGGGAGCTGTTTTTT. As protein: CASSEAMGQHFTGELFF.

This chain's CDR3 is CASSLTPRVQAFF. The CDR3 nucleotides read TGTGCCAGCAGTTTAACCCCACGGGTTCAAGCTTTCTTT. The chain uses TRBV27 and TRBJ1-1, with no clear D. V shed 2 bases and J shed 9 bases, with 13 bases lying between them. CDR1 MNHEY and CDR2 SMNVEV come from the germline V gene (reference sequence). The length of the CDR3 is 13 residues.

The chain combines TRBV21-1 with TRBJ1-4; the table names TRBD1, a call not compared with the DNA. TRBV21-1 is labeled a pseudogene. The CDR3 spans 12 residues. The CDR3 region has the DNA TGTGCCAGCATGCAGGGTGGCGAAAAACTGTTTTTT. Encoded protein: CASMQGGEKLFF.

The CDR3 here is CASRLAGQILDQPQHF. For the CDR3, the DNA is TGTGCAAGTCGCTTAGCCGGGCAAATCCTCGATCAGCCCCAGCATTTT. V usage is TRBV12-2 and J usage is TRBJ1-5. TRBV12-2 is marked as a pseudogene. This CDR3 is built from 16 residues.

In nucleotides, the CDR3 is TGTGCCAGCTCACAGGTCGTGTCCCCCACAGATACGCAGTATTTT. Its protein product is CASSQVVSPTDTQYF. The V and J genes are TRBV18 and TRBJ2-3; no firm D call. The CDR3 is 15 amino acids. The germline CDR1 and CDR2 sequences are KGHSH and LQKENI. V was pared by 4 bases and J by 2 bases, with 13 bases between. The full variable domain, rest sourced from reference TRBV18 and TRBJ2-3, is NAGVMQNPRHLVRRRGQEARLRCSPMKGHSHVYWYRQLPEEGLKFMVYLQKENIIDESGMPKERFSAEFPKEGPSILRIQQVVRGDSAAYFCASSQVVSPTDTQYFGPGTRLTVL.

This clone was picked up one time. The chain uses TRBV6-5 and TRBJ2-7; D is undetermined. Germline CDR1 MNHEY, CDR2 SVGAGI. Trimming cost V 5 bases and J 0 bases, with 11 bases left between them. The CDR3 loop spans 14 amino acids. CDR3 residues: CASSADGYSYEQYF. In DNA form, the CDR3 reads TGTGCCAGCAGTGCAGACGGGTACTCCTACGAGCAGTACTTC.

The chain recombines TRBV14 with TRBJ2-5; D possibly corresponds to TRBD1 (5 bases). Germline CDR1 and CDR2: SGHDN and FVKESK. V lost 2 bases to trimming and J lost 5 bases, with 15 bases between them. This CDR3 contains 15 residues. The DNA of the CDR3 is TGTGCCAGCAGCCAATGGACAAAACCCTCGGAGACCCAGTACTTC. Its protein product is CASSQWTKPSETQYF.

In this sample, this clone turned up a few times. This chain joins TRBV30 and TRBJ2-3, with TRBD2 identical over 8 bases. V shed 0 bases, J shed 4 bases, and the junction held 0 bases outside the gene matches. CDR3 length equals 13 residues. CDR1 GTSNPN and CDR2 SVGIG come from the germline V gene (reference sequence). The CDR3 nucleotides are TGTGCCTGGAGTGTAGCGGGAGCAGATACGCAGTATTTT. This codes for CAWSVAGADTQYF.

The gene calls are TRBV28 and TRBJ2-1; 7 nucleotides align to TRBD1. The V segment lost 5 bases and the J segment 9 bases; nucleotides outside the gene matches: 16. CDR1 is MDHEN, CDR2 SYDVKM, per germline. CDR3 size: 16 residues. The CDR3: CASSPPPTGTASEQFF. CDR3 nucleotide sequence: TGTGCCAGCAGTCCCCCCCCGACAGGGACGGCTTCTGAGCAGTTCTTC.

This rearrangement joins TRBV15 to TRBJ1-5; D ambiguous. From germline, CDR1 is LNHNV and CDR2 YYDKDF (reference sequence). With 0 bases removed from V and 5 bases from J, the gap between germline ends came to 5 bases. The CDR3 has 13 amino acids. The chain's CDR3 is CATSRDKDQPQHF. In nucleotides, the CDR3 is TGTGCCACCAGCAGAGATAAAGATCAGCCCCAGCATTTT.

J is TRBJ1-2 and V is TRBV5-1; TRBD1 is a possible D gene (5 bases). V was trimmed by 0 bases and J by 1 base, leaving 13 bases between them. The CDR3 spans 16 residues. The germline V gene has CDR1 SGHRS and CDR2 YFSETQ. The CDR3 protein is CASSLDSGTGNYGYTF. The DNA of the CDR3 is TGCGCCAGCAGCTTGGATTCAGGGACCGGTAACTATGGCTACACCTTC.